Many counts were recorded for the clone carrying this TCR beta chain. Authors' analysis steps: Clinicopathological groups of papillary thyroid cancer showed CDR3 differences that were used to build a distant-metastasis classifier. TCRdb reassembled clones from the PCR reads with MiXCR. None of the V and J calls come from the authors' own analysis; TCRdb made them. The data show 40,000 to 55,000 clones, with roughly 15% seen just once and about 20% held by the top ten. Among the patients, none had received any treatment before thyroid surgery. This specimen comes from a study of metastatic and nonmetastatic thyroid tumors. Study-level background: Peripheral blood and tumor or nodule samples from malignant and benign thyroid patients were compared.

The CDR3 is made up of 15 amino acids. With 4 bases removed from V and 0 bases from J, the gap between germline ends came to 14 bases. Germline assignment: CDR1 SGDLS and CDR2 YYNGEE. The sequence came from a female donor with papillary thyroid cancer or a benign thyroid nodule (not recorded which). Some clones in this sample may be carry-over from other donors' samples. The rearrangement joins TRBV9 to TRBJ2-7; perhaps TRBD1 as D (6 bases). Sequenced: blood. In DNA, the CDR3 is TGTGCCAGCAGCCCCGAGGACAGCAGCTCCTACGAGCAGTACTTC. As protein: CASSPEDSSSYEQYF.